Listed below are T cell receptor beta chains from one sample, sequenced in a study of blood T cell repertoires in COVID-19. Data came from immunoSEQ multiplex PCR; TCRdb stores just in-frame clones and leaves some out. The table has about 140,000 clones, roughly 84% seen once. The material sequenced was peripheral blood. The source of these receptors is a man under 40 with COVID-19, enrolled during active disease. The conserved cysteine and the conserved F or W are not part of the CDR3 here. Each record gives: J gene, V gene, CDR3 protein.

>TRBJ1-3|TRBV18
ASSPLTGRQLSGNTIY
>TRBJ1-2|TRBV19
ASSTTFVRPNYGYT
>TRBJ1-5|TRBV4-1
ASSQPGQGAPSNQPQH
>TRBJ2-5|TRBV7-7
ASAAGTGGSNQY
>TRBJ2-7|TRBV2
ASSPTGGVSYEQY
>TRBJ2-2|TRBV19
ASSLQGYTGELF
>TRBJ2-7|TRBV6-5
ASSSRDRGHEQY
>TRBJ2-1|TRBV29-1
SAGGTGRYNEQF
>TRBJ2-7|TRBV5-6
ASSSESGFLAEQY
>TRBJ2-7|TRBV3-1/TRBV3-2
ASSHLSYEQY
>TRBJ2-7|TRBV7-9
ASTRGTQSYEQY
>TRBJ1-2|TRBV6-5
ASSSPADSSYGYT
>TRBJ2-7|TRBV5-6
ASSQPSGRVTYEQY
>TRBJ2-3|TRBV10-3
AISEPVGSGRTDTQY
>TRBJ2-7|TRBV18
ASSHRDISYEQY
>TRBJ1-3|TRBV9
ASSVAQGNTIY
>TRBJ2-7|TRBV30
AWSMGLIYEQY
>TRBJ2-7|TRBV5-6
ASSHRDRGAYEQY
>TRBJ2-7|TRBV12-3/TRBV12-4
ASTTSVHEQY
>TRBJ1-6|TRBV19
ASSQGAKSPLH
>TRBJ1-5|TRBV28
ASGIGSGTGNQPQH
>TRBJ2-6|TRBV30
AWSGGASGANVLT
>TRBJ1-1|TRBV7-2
ASSLEGTGSAF
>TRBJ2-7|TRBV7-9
ASSLVGSEGYEQY
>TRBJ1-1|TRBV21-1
ASSKEDSRNTEAF
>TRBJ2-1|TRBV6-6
ASSYLGLGPPNEQF
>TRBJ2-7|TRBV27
ASSRSGQGITGQY
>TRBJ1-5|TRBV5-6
ASSLYLWTVDQPQH
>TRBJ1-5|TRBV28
ASSSLQGDNQPQH
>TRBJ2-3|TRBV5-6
ASSLDRGLTDTQY
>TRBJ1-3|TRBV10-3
ANPTGGLTHSGNTIY
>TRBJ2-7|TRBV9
ASSPSGGSFPHEQY
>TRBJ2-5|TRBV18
ASSPAGLRGGETQY
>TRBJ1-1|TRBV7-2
ASSLLNTEAF
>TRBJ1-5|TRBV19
ASSIGQGNNQPQH
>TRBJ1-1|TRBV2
ASMDERGTEAF
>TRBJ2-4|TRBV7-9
ASSPRTSGISDIQY
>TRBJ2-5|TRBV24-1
ATGQGGQTQY
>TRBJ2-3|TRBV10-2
ASSDLTSGRADTQY
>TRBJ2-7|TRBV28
ASSFKRTMEQFYEQY
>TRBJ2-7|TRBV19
ASSRGGDSKEQY
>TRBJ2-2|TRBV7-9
ASSLGGPTGELF
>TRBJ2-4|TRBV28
ASSPTGTKNIQY
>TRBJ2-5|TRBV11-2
ASSPVSGRPRETQY
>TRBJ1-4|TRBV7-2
ASSPGRDSLGLF
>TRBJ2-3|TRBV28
ASWTLAGWSTDTQY
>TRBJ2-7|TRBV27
ASSLSGQPYEQY
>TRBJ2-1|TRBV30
AWSGTSGSSQF
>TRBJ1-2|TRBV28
ASTDSNYGYT
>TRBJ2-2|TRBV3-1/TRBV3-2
ASSRRGQNTGELF
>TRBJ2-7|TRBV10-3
AISGGLAGSYEQY
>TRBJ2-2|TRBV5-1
ASSTGLAGVGGELF
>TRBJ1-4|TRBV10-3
AIKAAGGSTNEKLF
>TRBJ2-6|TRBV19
ASSITGLAAGANVLT